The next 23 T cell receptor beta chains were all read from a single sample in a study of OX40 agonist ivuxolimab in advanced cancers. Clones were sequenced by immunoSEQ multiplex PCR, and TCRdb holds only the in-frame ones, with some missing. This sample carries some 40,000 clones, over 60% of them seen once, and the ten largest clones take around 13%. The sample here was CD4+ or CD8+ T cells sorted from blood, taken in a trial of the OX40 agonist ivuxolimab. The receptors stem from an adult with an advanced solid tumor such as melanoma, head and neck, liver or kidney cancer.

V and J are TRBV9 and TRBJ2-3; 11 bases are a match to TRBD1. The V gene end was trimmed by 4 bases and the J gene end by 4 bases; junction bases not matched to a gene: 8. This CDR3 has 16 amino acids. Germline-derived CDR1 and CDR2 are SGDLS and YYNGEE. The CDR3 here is CASSTRTGGIADTQYF. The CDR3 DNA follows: TGTGCCAGCAGCACCAGGACAGGGGGCATTGCAGATACGCAGTATTTT.

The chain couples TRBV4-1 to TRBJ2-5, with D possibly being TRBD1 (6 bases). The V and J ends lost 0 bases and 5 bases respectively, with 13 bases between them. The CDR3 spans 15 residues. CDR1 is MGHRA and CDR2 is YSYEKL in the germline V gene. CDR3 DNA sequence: TGCGCCAGCAGCCAAGACCAGGGGAGAAGGGAGACCCAGTACTTC. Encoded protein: CASSQDQGRRETQYF.

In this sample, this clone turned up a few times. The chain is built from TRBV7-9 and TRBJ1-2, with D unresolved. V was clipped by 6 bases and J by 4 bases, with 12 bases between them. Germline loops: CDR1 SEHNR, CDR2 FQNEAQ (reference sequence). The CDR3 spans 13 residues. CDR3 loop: CASSPEGPYGYTF. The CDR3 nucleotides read TGTGCCAGCAGTCCTGAAGGACCCTATGGCTACACCTTC.

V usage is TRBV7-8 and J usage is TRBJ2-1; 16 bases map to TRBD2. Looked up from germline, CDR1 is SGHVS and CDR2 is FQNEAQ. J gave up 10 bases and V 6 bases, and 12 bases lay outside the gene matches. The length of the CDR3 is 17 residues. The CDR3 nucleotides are TGTGCCAGCAGGAACCCGGGACTAGCGGGAGGGCCTGGGGAGCAGTTCTTC. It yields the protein CASRNPGLAGGPGEQFF.

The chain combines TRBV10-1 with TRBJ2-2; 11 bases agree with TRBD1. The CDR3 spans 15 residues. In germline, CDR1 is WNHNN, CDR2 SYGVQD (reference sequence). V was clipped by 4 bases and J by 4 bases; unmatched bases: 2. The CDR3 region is CASSAGTGGTGELFF. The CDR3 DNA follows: TGCGCCAGCAGTGCCGGGACAGGGGGCACCGGGGAGCTGTTTTTT.

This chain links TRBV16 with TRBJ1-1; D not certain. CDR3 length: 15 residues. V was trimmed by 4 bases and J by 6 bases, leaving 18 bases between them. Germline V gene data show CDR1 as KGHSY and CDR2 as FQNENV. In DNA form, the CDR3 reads TGTGCCAGCAGCCCCTCCAGCCGGGGTAACGCTGAAGCTTTCTTT. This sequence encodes CASSPSSRGNAEAFF. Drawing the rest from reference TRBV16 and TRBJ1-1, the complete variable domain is GEEVAQTPKHLVRGEGQKAKLYCAPIKGHSYVFWYQQVLKNEFKFLISFQNENVFDETGMPKERFSAKCLPNSPCSLEIQATKLEDSAVYFCASSPSSRGNAEAFFGQGTRLTVV.

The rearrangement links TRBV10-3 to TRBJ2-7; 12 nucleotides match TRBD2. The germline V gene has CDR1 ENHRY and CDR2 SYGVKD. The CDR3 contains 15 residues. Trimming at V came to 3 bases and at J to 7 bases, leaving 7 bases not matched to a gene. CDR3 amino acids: CAISDGLAGGGEQYF. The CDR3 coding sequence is TGTGCCATCAGTGATGGGCTAGCGGGAGGGGGAGAGCAGTACTTC.

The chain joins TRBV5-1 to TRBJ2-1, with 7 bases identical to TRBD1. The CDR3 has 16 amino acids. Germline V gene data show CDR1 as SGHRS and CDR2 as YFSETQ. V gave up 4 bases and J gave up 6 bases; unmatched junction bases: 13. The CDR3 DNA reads TGCGCCAGCAGCCCCTCCCGACAGGGCAATTTCAATGAGCAGTTCTTC. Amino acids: CASSPSRQGNFNEQFF.

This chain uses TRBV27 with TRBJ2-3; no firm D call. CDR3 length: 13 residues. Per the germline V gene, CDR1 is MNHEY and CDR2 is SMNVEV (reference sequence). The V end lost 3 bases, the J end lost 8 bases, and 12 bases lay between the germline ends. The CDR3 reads CASSFTQRGTQYF. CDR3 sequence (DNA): TGTGCCAGCAGTTTCACCCAGCGTGGTACGCAGTATTTT.

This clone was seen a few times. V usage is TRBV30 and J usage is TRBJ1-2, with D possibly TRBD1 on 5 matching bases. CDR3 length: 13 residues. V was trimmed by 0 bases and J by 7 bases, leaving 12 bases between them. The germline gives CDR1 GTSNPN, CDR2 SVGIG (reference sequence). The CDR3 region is CAWSVLRGRGYTF. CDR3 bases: TGTGCCTGGAGTGTACTTAGGGGCCGTGGCTACACCTTC.

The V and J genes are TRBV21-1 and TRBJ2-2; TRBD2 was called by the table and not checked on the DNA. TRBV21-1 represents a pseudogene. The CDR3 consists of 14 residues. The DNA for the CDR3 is TGTGCCAGCAGCAAGAGCGGAGGCACCGGGGAGCTGTTTTTT. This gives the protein CASSKSGGTGELFF.

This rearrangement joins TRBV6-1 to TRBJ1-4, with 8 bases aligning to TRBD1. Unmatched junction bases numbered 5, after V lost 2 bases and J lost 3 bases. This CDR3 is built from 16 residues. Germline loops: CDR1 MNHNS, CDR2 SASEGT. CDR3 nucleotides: TGTGCCAGCAGTGAAACACCGGGACAGGCTAATGAAAAACTGTTTTTT. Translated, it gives CASSETPGQANEKLFF.

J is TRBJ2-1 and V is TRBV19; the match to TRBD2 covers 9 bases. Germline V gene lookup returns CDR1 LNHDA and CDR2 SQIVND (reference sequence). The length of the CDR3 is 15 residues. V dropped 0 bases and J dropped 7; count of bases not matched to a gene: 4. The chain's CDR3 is CASSIEGLAINEQFF. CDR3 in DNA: TGTGCCAGTAGTATAGAAGGACTAGCGATTAATGAGCAGTTCTTC. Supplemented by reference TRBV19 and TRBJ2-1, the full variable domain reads DGGITQSPKYLFRKEGQNVTLSCEQNLNHDAMYWYRQDPGQGLRLIYYSQIVNDFQKGDIAEGYSVSREKKESFPLTVTSAQKNPTAFYLCASSIEGLAINEQFFGPGTRLTVL.

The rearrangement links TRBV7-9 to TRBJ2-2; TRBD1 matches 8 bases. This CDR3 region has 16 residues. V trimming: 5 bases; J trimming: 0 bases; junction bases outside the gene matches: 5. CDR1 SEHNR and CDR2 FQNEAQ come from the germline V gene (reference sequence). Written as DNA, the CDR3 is TGTGCCAGCAGCCCCCGGACAGGGACGAACACCGGGGAGCTGTTTTTT. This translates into CASSPRTGTNTGELFF.

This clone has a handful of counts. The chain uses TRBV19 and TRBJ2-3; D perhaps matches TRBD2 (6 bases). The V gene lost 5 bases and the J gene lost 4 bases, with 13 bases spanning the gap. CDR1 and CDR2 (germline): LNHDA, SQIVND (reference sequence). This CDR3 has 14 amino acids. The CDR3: CASSPTRSADTQYF. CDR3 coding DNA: TGTGCCAGTAGTCCGACTAGAAGCGCAGATACGCAGTATTTT.

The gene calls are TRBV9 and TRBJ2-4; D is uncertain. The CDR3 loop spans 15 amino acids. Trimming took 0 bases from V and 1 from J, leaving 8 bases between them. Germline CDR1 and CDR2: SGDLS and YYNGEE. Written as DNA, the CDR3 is TGTGCCAGCAGCGTAGATGGGCTCGCCAAAAACATTCAGTACTTC. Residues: CASSVDGLAKNIQYF.

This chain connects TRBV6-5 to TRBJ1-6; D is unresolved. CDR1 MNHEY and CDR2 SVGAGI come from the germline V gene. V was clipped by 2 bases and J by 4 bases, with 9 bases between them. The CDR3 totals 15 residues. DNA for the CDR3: TGTGCCAGCAGTTACACCCCCGGTTATAATTCACCCCTCCACTTT. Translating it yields CASSYTPGYNSPLHF.

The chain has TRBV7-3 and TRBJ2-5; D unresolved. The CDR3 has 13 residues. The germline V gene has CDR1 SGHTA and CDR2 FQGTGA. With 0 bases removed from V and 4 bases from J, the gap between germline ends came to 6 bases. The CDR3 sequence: CASSLTGLETQYF. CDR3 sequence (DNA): TGTGCCAGCAGCTTAACAGGGTTAGAGACCCAGTACTTC.

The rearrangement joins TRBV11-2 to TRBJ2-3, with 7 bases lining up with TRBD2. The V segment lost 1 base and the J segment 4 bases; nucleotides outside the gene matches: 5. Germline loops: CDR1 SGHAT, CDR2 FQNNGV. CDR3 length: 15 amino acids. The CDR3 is CASSLGAGAPDTQYF. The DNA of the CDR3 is TGTGCCAGCAGCTTAGGGGCGGGAGCTCCAGATACGCAGTATTTT.

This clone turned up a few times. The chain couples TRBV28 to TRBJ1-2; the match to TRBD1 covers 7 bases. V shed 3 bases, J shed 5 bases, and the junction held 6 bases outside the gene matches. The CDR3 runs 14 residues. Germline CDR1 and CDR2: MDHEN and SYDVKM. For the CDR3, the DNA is TGTGCCAGCAGTTTTGACAGGGAGAAATATGGCTACACCTTC. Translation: CASSFDREKYGYTF.

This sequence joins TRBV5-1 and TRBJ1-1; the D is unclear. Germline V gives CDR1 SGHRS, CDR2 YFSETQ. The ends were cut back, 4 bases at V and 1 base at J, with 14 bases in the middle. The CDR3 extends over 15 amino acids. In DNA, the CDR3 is TGCGCCAGCAGCCCATCCACCTTGGGGAACACTGAAGCTTTCTTT. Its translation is CASSPSTLGNTEAFF.

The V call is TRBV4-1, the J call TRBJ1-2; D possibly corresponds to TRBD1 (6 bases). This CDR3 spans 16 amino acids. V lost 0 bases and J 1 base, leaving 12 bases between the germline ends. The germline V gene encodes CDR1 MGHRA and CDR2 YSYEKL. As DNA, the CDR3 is TGCGCCAGCAGCCAAGACGGGACAACCTTTAACTATGGCTACACCTTC. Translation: CASSQDGTTFNYGYTF.

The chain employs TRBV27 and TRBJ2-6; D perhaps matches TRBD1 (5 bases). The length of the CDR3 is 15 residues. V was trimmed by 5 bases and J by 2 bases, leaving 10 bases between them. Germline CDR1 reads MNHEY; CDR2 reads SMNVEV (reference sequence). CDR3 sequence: CASSLRQTGANVLTF. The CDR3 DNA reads TGTGCCAGCAGTCTCCGACAGACTGGGGCCAACGTCCTGACTTTC.